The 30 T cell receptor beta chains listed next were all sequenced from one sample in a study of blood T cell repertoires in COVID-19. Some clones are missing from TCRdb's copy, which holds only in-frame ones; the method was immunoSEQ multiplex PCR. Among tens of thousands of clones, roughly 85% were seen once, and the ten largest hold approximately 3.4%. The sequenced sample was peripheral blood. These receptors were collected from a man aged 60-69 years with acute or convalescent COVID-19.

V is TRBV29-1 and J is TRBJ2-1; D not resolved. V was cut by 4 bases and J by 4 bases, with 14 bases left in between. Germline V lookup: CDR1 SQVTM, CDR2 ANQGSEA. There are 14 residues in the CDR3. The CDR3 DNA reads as TGCAGCGTTGCTGACATCGGTCTATACAATGAGCAGTTCTTC. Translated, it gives CSVADIGLYNEQFF.

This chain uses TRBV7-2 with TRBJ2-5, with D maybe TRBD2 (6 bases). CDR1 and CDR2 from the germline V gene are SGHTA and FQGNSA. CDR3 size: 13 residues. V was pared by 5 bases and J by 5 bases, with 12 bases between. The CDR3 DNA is TGTGCCAGCAGCCCAAGACGGGGGGAGACCCAGTACTTC. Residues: CASSPRRGETQYF.

CDR3 amino acids: CASGDRGLDQPQHF. In nucleotides, the CDR3 is TGTGCCAGTGGGGACAGGGGGCTCGATCAGCCCCAGCATTTT. The chain uses TRBV19 and TRBJ1-5; 12 positions match TRBD1. The germline V gene encodes CDR1 LNHDA and CDR2 SQIVND (reference sequence). CDR3 size: 14 residues. The V segment lost 8 bases and the J segment 5 bases; nucleotides outside the gene matches: 4.

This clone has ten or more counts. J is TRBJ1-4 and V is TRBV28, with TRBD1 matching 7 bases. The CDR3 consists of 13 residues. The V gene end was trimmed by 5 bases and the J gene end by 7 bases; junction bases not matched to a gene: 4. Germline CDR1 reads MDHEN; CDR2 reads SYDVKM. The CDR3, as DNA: TGTGCCAGCAGTCGACAGGGCACTGAAAAACTGTTTTTT. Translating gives CASSRQGTEKLFF.

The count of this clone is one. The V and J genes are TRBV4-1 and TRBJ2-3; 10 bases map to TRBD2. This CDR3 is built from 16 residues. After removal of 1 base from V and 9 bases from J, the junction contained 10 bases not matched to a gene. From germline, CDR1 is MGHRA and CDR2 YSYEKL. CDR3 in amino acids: CASSQAFSGRRDTQYF. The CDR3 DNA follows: TGCGCCAGCAGCCAAGCTTTTAGCGGGAGGAGGGACACGCAGTATTTT.

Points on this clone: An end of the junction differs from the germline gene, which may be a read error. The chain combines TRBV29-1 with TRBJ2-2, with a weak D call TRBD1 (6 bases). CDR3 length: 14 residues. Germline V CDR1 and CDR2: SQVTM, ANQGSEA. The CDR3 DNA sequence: TGCAGCACCCCCCGGGACACAGAACACCGGGGAGCTGTTTTT. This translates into CSTPRDTEHRGAVF.

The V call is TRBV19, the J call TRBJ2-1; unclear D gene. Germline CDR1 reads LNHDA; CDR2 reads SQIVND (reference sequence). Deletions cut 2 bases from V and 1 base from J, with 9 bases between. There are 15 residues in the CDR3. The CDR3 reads CASSISSPSYNEQFF. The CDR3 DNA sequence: TGTGCCAGTAGTATAAGTAGCCCTTCCTACAATGAGCAGTTCTTC.

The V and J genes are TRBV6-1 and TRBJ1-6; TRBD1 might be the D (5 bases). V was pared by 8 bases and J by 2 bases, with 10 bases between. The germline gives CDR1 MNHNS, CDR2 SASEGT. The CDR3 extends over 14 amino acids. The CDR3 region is CASSEGAYNSPLHF. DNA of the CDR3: TGTGCCAGCTCGGAAGGGGCCTATAATTCACCCCTCCACTTT.

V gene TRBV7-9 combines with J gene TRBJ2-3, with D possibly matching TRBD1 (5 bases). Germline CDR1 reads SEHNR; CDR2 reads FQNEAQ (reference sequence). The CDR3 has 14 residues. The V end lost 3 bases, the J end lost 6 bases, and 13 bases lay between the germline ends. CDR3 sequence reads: CASSLGRGSDTQYF. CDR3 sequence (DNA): TGTGCCAGCAGCTTGGGTAGGGGAAGCGATACGCAGTATTTT.

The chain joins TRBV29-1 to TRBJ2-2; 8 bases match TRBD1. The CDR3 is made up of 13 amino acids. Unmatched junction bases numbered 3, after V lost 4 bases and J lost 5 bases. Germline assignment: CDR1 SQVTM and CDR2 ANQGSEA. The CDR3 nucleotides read TGCAGCGTTGGACAGGGGAAGACCGGGGAGCTGTTTTTT. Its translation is CSVGQGKTGELFF.

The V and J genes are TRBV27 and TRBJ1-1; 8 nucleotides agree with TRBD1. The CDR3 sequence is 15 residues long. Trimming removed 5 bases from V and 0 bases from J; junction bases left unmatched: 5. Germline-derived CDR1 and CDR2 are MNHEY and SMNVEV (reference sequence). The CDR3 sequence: CASSPTGALNTEAFF. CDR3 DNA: TGTGCCAGCAGTCCGACAGGGGCCTTGAACACTGAAGCTTTCTTT.

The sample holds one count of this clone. The DNA of the CDR3 is TGTGCCAGCTCAATTATTCCGGGAGGATTGGGCACTGAAGCTTTCTTT. Translation: CASSIIPGGLGTEAFF. The chain has TRBV18 and TRBJ1-1; D remains ambiguous. V was cut by 5 bases and J by 4 bases, with 20 bases left in between. This CDR3 region has 16 residues. The germline V gene has CDR1 KGHSH and CDR2 LQKENI.

This CDR3 is CASSPGQTNYGYTF. The CDR3 DNA is TGTGCCAGCAGCCCGGGACAGACTAACTATGGCTACACCTTC. The V gene is TRBV7-9, the J gene TRBJ1-2, with 7 positions matching TRBD1. Germline loops: CDR1 SEHNR, CDR2 FQNEAQ (reference sequence). This CDR3 is 14 amino acids long. V was pared by 5 bases and J by 0 bases, with 3 bases of the junction left unmatched.

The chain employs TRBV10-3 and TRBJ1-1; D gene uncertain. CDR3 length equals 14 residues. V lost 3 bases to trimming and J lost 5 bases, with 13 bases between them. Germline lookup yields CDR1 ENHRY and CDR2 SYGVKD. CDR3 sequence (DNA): TGTGCCATCAGTGACGGAGCTATAACAACTGAAGCTTTCTTT. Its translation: CAISDGAITTEAFF.

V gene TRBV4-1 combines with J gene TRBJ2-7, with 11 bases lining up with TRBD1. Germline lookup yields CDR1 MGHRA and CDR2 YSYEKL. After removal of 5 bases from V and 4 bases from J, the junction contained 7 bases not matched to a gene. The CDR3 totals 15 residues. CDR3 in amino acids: CASSTGTGGQYEQYF. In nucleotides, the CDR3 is TGCGCCAGCAGCACAGGGACAGGGGGTCAGTACGAGCAGTACTTC.

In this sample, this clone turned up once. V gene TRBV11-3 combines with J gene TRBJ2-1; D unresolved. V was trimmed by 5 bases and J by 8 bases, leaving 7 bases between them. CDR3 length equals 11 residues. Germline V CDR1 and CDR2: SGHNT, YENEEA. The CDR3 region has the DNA TGTGCCAGCAGCGTGGGCCATGAGCAGTTCTTC. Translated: CASSVGHEQFF.

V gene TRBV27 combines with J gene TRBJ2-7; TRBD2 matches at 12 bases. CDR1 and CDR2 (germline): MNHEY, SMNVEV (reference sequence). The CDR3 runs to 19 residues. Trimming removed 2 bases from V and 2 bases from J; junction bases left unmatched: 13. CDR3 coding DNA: TGTGCCAGCAGTTTAAAGACTAGCGGGAGAACCGGAAGGGCCTACGAGCAGTACTTC. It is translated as CASSLKTSGRTGRAYEQYF.

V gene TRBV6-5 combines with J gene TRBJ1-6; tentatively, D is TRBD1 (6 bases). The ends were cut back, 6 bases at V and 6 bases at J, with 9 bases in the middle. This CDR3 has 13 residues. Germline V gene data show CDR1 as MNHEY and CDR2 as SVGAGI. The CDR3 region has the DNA TGTGCCAGCAGAATCAGGGGTAATTCACCCCTCCACTTT. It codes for CASRIRGNSPLHF.

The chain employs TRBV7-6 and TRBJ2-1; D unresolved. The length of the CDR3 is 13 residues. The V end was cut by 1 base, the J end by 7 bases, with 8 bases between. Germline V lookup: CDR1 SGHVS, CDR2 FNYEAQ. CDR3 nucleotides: TGTGCCAGCAGCTTAGGAAGAACAAATGAGCAGTTCTTC. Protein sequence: CASSLGRTNEQFF. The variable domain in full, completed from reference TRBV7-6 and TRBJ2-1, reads GAGVSQSPRYKVTKRGQDVALRCDPISGHVSLYWYRQALGQGPEFLTYFNYEAQQDKSGLPNDRFSAERPEGSISTLTIQRTEQRDSAMYRCASSLGRTNEQFFGPGTRLTVL.

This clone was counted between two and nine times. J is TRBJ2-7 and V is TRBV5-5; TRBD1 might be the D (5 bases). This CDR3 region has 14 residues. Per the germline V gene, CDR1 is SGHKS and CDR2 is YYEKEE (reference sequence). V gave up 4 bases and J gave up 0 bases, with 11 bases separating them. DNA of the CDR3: TGTGCCAGCAGCCACGGCCAGGGCTCCTACGAGCAGTACTTC. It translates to CASSHGQGSYEQYF.

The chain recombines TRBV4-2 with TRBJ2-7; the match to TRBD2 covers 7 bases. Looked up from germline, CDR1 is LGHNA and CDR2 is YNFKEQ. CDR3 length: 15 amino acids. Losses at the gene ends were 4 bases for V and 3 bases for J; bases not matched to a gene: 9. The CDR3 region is CASSLGGGYSYEQYF. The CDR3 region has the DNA TGTGCCAGCAGCCTCGGGGGAGGGTATAGCTACGAGCAGTACTTC.

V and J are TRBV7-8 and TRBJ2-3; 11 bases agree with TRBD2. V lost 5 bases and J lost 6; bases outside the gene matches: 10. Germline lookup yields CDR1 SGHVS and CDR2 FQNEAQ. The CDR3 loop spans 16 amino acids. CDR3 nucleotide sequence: TGTGCCAGCAGCGGCTTAGCGGGAGGGCCGGGGGATACGCAGTATTTT. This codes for CASSGLAGGPGDTQYF.

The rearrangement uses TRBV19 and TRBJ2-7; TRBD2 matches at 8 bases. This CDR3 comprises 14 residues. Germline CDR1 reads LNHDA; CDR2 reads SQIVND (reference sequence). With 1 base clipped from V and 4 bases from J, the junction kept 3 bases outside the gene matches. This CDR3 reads CASSIAGGPYEQYF. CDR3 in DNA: TGTGCCAGTAGTATAGCGGGAGGGCCGTACGAGCAGTACTTC. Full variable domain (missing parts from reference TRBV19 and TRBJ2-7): DGGITQSPKYLFRKEGQNVTLSCEQNLNHDAMYWYRQDPGQGLRLIYYSQIVNDFQKGDIAEGYSVSREKKESFPLTVTSAQKNPTAFYLCASSIAGGPYEQYFGPGTRLTVT.

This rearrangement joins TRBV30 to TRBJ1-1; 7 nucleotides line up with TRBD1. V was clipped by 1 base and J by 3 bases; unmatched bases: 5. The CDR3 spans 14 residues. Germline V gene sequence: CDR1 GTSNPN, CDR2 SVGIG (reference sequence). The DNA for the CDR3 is TGTGCCTGGAGTGAGATAGGGGGCTACACTGAAGCTTTCTTT. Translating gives CAWSEIGGYTEAFF.

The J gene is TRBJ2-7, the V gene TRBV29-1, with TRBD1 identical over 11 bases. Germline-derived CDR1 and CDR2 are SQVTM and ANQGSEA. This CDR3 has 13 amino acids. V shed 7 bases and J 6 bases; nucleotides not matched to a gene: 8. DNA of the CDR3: TGCAGCGGCGGAGGAGGGACAGGGGGCGAGCAGTACTTC. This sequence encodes CSGGGGTGGEQYF.

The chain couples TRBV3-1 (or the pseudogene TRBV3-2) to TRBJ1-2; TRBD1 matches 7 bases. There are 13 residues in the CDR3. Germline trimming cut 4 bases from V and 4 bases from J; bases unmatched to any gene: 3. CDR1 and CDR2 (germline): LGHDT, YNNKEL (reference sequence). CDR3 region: CASSRGTVYGYTF. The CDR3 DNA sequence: TGTGCCAGCAGCCGTGGGACAGTCTATGGCTACACCTTC.

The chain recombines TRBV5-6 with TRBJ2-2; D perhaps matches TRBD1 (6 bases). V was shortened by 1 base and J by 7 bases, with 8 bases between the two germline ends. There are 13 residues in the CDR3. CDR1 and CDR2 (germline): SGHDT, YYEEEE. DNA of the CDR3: TGTGCCAGCAGCTTGACAGGGTTCGGGGAGCTGTTTTTT. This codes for CASSLTGFGELFF.

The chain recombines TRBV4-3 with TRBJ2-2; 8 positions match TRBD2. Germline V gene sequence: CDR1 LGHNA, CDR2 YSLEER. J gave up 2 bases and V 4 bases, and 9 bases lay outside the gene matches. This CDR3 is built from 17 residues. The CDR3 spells CASSPQLAGGNTGELFF. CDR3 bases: TGCGCCAGCAGCCCTCAACTGGCGGGAGGTAACACCGGGGAGCTGTTTTTT.

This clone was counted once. The chain's CDR3 is CASRWTGIGYGYTF. DNA for the CDR3: TGTGCCAGCAGGTGGACAGGGATAGGCTATGGCTACACCTTC. The chain employs TRBV2 and TRBJ1-2; 8 bases fit TRBD1. Germline values: CDR1 SNHLY, CDR2 FYNNEI. The CDR3 runs to 14 residues. V was pared by 6 bases and J by 4 bases, with 7 bases of the junction left unmatched. The variable domain in full, completed from reference TRBV2 and TRBJ1-2, reads EPEVTQTPSHQVTQMGQEVILRCVPISNHLYFYWYRQILGQKVEFLVSFYNNEISEKSEIFDDQFSVERPDGSNFTLKIRSTKLEDSAMYFCASRWTGIGYGYTFGSGTRLTVV.

DNA for the CDR3: TGCGCCAGCTTTGGGGAGGGAAGGCACGAGCAGTACTTC. It encodes CASFGEGRHEQYF. This chain joins TRBV5-1 and TRBJ2-7; 7 nucleotides line up with TRBD2. V shed 7 bases, J shed 5 bases, and the junction held 9 bases outside the gene matches. Germline V gene data show CDR1 as SGHRS and CDR2 as YFSETQ. The CDR3 contains 13 residues.